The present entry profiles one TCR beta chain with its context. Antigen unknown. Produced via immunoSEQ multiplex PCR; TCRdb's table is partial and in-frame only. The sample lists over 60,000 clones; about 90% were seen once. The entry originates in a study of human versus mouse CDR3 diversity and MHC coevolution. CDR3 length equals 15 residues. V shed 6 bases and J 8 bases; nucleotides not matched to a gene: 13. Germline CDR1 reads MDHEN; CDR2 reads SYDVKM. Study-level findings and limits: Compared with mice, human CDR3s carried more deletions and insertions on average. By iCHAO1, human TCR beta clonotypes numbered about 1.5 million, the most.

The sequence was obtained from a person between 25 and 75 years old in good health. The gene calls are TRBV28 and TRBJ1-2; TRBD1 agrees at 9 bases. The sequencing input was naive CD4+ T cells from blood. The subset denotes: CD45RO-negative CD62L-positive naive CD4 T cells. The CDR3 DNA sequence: TGTGCCAGCAGCCACGGACAGGGGATGACGAGGGGCTACACCTTC. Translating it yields CASSHGQGMTRGYTF.